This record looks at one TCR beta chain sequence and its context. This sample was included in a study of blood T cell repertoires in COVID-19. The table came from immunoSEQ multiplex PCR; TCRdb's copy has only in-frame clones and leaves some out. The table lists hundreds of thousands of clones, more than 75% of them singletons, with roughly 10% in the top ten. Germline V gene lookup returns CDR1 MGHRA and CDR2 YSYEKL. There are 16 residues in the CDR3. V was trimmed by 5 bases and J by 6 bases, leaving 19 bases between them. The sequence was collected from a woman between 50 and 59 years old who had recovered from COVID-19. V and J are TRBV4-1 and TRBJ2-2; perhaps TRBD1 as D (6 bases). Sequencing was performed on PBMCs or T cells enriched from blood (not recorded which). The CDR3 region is CASSSGTSVDAGELFF. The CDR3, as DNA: TGCGCCAGCAGCTCAGGGACATCCGTGGATGCCGGGGAGCTGTTTTTT.